Shown below are 21 T cell receptor beta chains from a single sample sequenced in a study of monozygotic twins with inflammatory bowel disease. TCRdb reprocessed the 5' RACE reads and reports one entry per CDR3 protein, with no DNA. In total, the table holds approximately 400,000 distinct CDR3 sequences. The sample consisted of blood. These receptors all come from a human donor with ulcerative colitis or Crohn's disease, or a healthy co-twin of an affected twin (not recorded which).

The CDR3 loop is CSSSVTGPTTGELFF. The V and J genes are TRBV28 and TRBJ2-2; TCRdb's D call, TRBD1, is unchecked because there is no DNA. Germline V gene sequence: CDR1 MDHEN, CDR2 SYDVKM. CDR3 length: 15 amino acids.

V and J are TRBV6-2 or TRBV6-3 and TRBJ2-1; the D gene TCRdb calls, TRBD1, cannot be checked with no DNA. CDR3 length equals 15 residues. From germline, CDR1 is MNHEY and CDR2 SVGEGT. The CDR3 region is CASTPYGGNYNEQFF.

The chain employs TRBV7-2 and TRBJ2-3. The germline CDR1 and CDR2 sequences are SGHTA and FQGNSA. This CDR3 is 13 amino acids long. CDR3 amino acids: CASSGGVADTQYF.

The chain has TRBV25-1 and TRBJ1-4. Germline CDR1 MGHDK, CDR2 SYGVNS. This CDR3 comprises 15 residues. The CDR3 reads CASSLAGGTNEKLFF.

V gene TRBV5-1 combines with J gene TRBJ2-5. CDR3 length: 13 amino acids. Germline CDR1 and CDR2: SGHRS and YFSETQ. Here the CDR3 reads CASSLGTSETQYF.

The chain employs TRBV7-2 and TRBJ2-3. This CDR3 has 15 residues. CDR1 SGHTA and CDR2 FQGNSA come from the germline V gene. CDR3 loop: CASSLALLRSDTQYF.

The chain recombines TRBV7-3 with TRBJ2-1; the D gene TCRdb calls, TRBD1, cannot be checked with no DNA. Germline assignment: CDR1 SGHTA and CDR2 FQGTGA. The CDR3 sequence is 15 residues long. The CDR3 loop reads CASSLMPGFRNEQFF.

The chain joins TRBV7-9 to TRBJ2-1; TCRdb calls TRBD1, which cannot be checked without DNA. The germline CDR1 and CDR2 sequences are SEHNR and FQNEAQ (reference sequence). The CDR3 spans 15 residues. The CDR3 spells CASSSSAGVHNEQFF.

This chain uses TRBV29-1 with TRBJ2-1; TCRdb calls TRBD1, which cannot be checked without DNA. The CDR3 spans 15 residues. CDR1 is SQVTM and CDR2 is ANQGSEA in the germline V gene. The chain's CDR3 is CSVEDPPDIPNEQFF.

The V gene is TRBV11-1, the J gene TRBJ2-6. The CDR3 covers 18 residues. Per the germline V gene, CDR1 is SGHAT and CDR2 is FQDESV (reference sequence). CDR3 in amino acids: CASSFRRGEPSGANVLTF.

The chain is built from TRBV2 and TRBJ1-5. Germline values: CDR1 SNHLY, CDR2 FYNNEI. The CDR3 sequence is 12 residues long. CDR3 sequence reads: CASTAANQPQHF.

This chain uses TRBV9 with TRBJ2-5; TCRdb reports TRBD2, a call that lacks DNA to check it against. The CDR3 has 16 amino acids. Per germline, CDR1 SGDLS and CDR2 YYNGEE. CDR3 region: CASSPRLAGEGETQYF.

The V call is TRBV6-2 or TRBV6-3, the J call TRBJ2-7; lacking DNA, the TRBD2 call made by TCRdb goes unchecked. The CDR3 covers 15 residues. Germline assignment: CDR1 MNHEY and CDR2 SVGEGT. The CDR3 loop reads CASTILAGSSYEQYF.

The chain uses TRBV10-3 and TRBJ1-1; TCRdb's D gene call, TRBD1, goes unchecked for lack of DNA. There are 14 residues in the CDR3. The germline V gene encodes CDR1 ENHRY and CDR2 SYGVKD. CDR3 loop: CAISSGQGDTEAFF.

The chain employs TRBV13 and TRBJ2-1; TCRdb selects TRBD2, and the lack of DNA leaves this call unchecked. CDR1 and CDR2 (germline): PRHDT, FYEKMQ (reference sequence). CDR3 length: 16 amino acids. CDR3 in amino acids: CASSSLSSGRAHEQFF. The full variable domain, rest sourced from reference TRBV13 and TRBJ2-1, is AAGVIQSPRHLIKEKRETATLKCYPIPRHDTVYWYQQGPGQDPQFLISFYEKMQSDKGSIPDRFSAQQFSDYHSELNMSSLELGDSALYFCASSSLSSGRAHEQFFGPGTRLTVL.

The rearrangement links TRBV3-1 to TRBJ2-3; absent DNA, TCRdb's TRBD2 call cannot be checked. This CDR3 contains 13 residues. Germline lookup yields CDR1 LGHDT and CDR2 YNNKEL (reference sequence). The CDR3 here is CASSQDRGQVPYF.

The chain combines TRBV5-1 with TRBJ2-2; TCRdb proposes TRBD1, but this gene call is untestable without DNA. Germline CDR1 reads SGHRS; CDR2 reads YFSETQ. This CDR3 has 13 residues. This CDR3 reads CASSLTGIGELFF.

The chain has TRBV19 and TRBJ1-1. The CDR3 totals 14 residues. CDR1 LNHDA and CDR2 SQIVND come from the germline V gene (reference sequence). Here the CDR3 reads CASSIGLTGTEAFF.

The chain employs TRBV29-1 and TRBJ2-1. The CDR3 length is 15 residues. Germline V gene data show CDR1 as SQVTM and CDR2 as ANQGSEA. The CDR3 loop is CSVEEGWNLFDEQFF.

This chain connects TRBV21-1 to TRBJ1-3. TRBV21-1 is given as a pseudogene. CDR3 length: 14 residues. CDR3 region: CASSKGGSGNTIYF.

J is TRBJ2-7 and V is TRBV5-1. There are 12 residues in the CDR3. Germline CDR1 is SGHRS and CDR2 is YFSETQ. The CDR3 sequence: CASSLDVGEQYF.